These 17 T cell receptor beta chains were all obtained from the same sample, sequenced in a study of T-cell memory formation after mild COVID-19. MiXCR was run by TCRdb on the 5' RACE reads, yielding one entry per CDR3 protein. The table lists about 400,000 distinct CDR3 sequences, roughly 15% of them singletons. The sequencing sample was made of PBMCs or a T cell subset sorted from them (not recorded which). These TCRs come from a man younger than 30 who had mild COVID-19 (a few samples of this study predate the infection). Cell type and time point are not known.

This clonotype was seen only a few times. J is TRBJ2-2 and V is TRBV6-2 or TRBV6-3; a weak D match, TRBD2 (6 bases). The CDR3 spans 15 residues. The V and J ends lost 0 bases and 3 bases respectively, with 8 bases between them. Per germline, CDR1 MNHEY and CDR2 SVGEGT. The CDR3 region is CASSYSGGYTGELFF. The CDR3 coding sequence is TGTGCCAGCAGTTACTCCGGAGGGTACACCGGGGAGCTGTTTTTT.

This clonotype was recorded a few times. The chain couples TRBV7-9 to TRBJ2-1; 9 positions match TRBD1. Looked up from germline, CDR1 is SEHNR and CDR2 is FQNEAQ (reference sequence). V lost 2 bases, J lost 14 bases, and 7 bases stayed unmatched. CDR3 length: 13 residues. The CDR3 loop reads CASSLRTGEIKFF. DNA of the CDR3: TGTGCCAGCAGCTTAAGGACAGGGGAAATCAAGTTCTTC. Full variable domain (remainder filled in from reference TRBV7-9 and TRBJ2-1): DTGVSQNPRHKITKRGQNVTFRCDPISEHNRLYWYRQTLGQGPEFLTYFQNEAQLEKSRLLSDRFSAERPKGSFSTLEIQRTEQGDSAMYLCASSLRTGEIKFFGPGTRLTVL.

The gene calls are TRBV7-9 and TRBJ2-1; 8 nucleotides align to TRBD2. CDR1 and CDR2 from the germline V gene are SEHNR and FQNEAQ (reference sequence). The V and J ends lost 3 bases and 5 bases, in that order; junction bases with no gene match: 6. The length of the CDR3 is 15 residues. The CDR3 reads CASSFEAGAHNEQFF. CDR3 DNA sequence: TGTGCCAGCAGCTTCGAAGCGGGGGCTCACAATGAGCAGTTCTTC.

A few counts support this clonotype. The chain combines TRBV21-1 with TRBJ2-5; the listed D gene, TRBD1, was not tested against the DNA. TRBV21-1 is classified as a pseudogene. CDR3 length: 18 residues. The CDR3 DNA sequence: TGTGCCAGCAGCACCCGCCCCAGACCCCCATCGGCGAGGGAGACCCAGTACTTC. Translation gives CASSTRPRPPSARETQYF.

The V and J genes are TRBV4-1 and TRBJ2-2; D is tentatively TRBD1 or TRBD2 (5 bases each). Germline V gene sequence: CDR1 MGHRA, CDR2 YSYEKL. V lost 2 bases, J lost 3 bases, and 16 bases lay in between. CDR3 length equals 17 residues. The CDR3 sequence: CASSQPYGTEDTGELFF. CDR3 bases: TGCGCCAGCAGCCAACCGTACGGGACGGAAGACACCGGGGAGCTGTTTTTT.

The V and J genes are TRBV7-9 and TRBJ1-2; possibly TRBD1 for D (5 bases). Between the trimmed V and J ends, which lost 4 bases and 4 bases, there was a span of 13 bases. The CDR3 spans 14 residues. Germline CDR1 reads SEHNR; CDR2 reads FQNEAQ (reference sequence). CDR3 bases: TGTGCCAGCAGCTCCCTAGACAGCGGCTATGGCTACACCTTC. Amino acids: CASSSLDSGYGYTF.

The chain is built from TRBV29-1 and TRBJ2-3, with 8 bases fitting TRBD1. Unmatched junction bases numbered 2, after V lost 6 bases and J lost 3 bases. The germline V gene encodes CDR1 SQVTM and CDR2 ANQGSEA. The CDR3 is 12 residues long. CDR3 DNA sequence: TGCAGCGTCGGACAGGGAACAGATACGCAGTATTTT. Translating it yields CSVGQGTDTQYF.

V is TRBV30 and J is TRBJ2-7; 7 nucleotides agree with TRBD1. V dropped 3 bases and J dropped 3; count of bases not matched to a gene: 5. The CDR3 is 13 residues long. CDR1 is GTSNPN, CDR2 SVGIG, per germline (reference sequence). The CDR3 loop reads CAWRPGQIYEQYF. The CDR3 DNA reads TGTGCCTGGAGACCGGGACAGATCTACGAGCAGTACTTC.

The chain has TRBV3-1 and TRBJ1-1, with unresolved D. Per germline, CDR1 LGHDT and CDR2 YNNKEL (reference sequence). This CDR3 has 12 amino acids. The V end lost 3 bases, the J end lost 8 bases, and 10 bases lay between the germline ends. CDR3 residues: CASSQSGIEAFF. DNA for the CDR3: TGTGCCAGCAGCCAGTCTGGGATCGAAGCTTTCTTT.

The chain links TRBV11-2 to TRBJ2-1; 11 bases are shared with TRBD2. CDR1 is SGHAT and CDR2 is FQNNGV in the germline V gene. The trim removed 4 bases at V and 6 bases at J, leaving 5 bases unmatched. This CDR3 has 15 residues. CDR3 bases: TGTGCCAGCAGCTCCGGGACTAGCGGACTCAATGAGCAGTTCTTC. It codes for CASSSGTSGLNEQFF.

The chain has TRBV5-1 and TRBJ2-3; possibly TRBD1 for D (5 bases). The V end was cut by 3 bases, the J end by 2 bases, with 13 bases between. Germline CDR1 and CDR2: SGHRS and YFSETQ. The CDR3 loop spans 15 amino acids. Written as DNA, the CDR3 is TGCGCCAGCAGCTCTGGGGCCGACTTCACAGATACGCAGTATTTT. As protein: CASSSGADFTDTQYF.

This clonotype was counted at least ten times. This chain connects TRBV4-2 to TRBJ2-2; maybe TRBD1 (6 bases). This CDR3 comprises 13 residues. V was pared by 3 bases and J by 6 bases, with 8 bases between. CDR1 is LGHNA and CDR2 is YNFKEQ in the germline V gene. The CDR3 protein is CASSHRGSGELFF. The CDR3, as DNA: TGTGCCAGCAGCCACAGGGGTTCCGGGGAGCTGTTTTTT.

This clonotype has just a few counts. CDR3 residues: CASSLAEGGVYNEQFF. CDR3 DNA sequence: TGCGCCAGCAGCTTGGCCGAAGGAGGGGTCTACAATGAGCAGTTCTTC. The genes are TRBV5-1 and TRBJ2-1; D possibly corresponds to TRBD2 (6 bases). This CDR3 comprises 16 residues. The V gene lost 0 bases and the J gene lost 3 bases, with 13 bases spanning the gap. Germline assignment: CDR1 SGHRS and CDR2 YFSETQ.

This clonotype was seen a handful of times. The CDR3 is CSARGWSGGLDYGYTF. CDR3 DNA sequence: TGCAGTGCTAGGGGTTGGTCAGGGGGCCTGGACTATGGCTACACCTTC. This sequence joins TRBV20-1 and TRBJ1-2; 8 positions agree with TRBD1. This CDR3 is 16 amino acids long. With V trimmed by 3 bases and J by 3 bases, 12 bases remained unmatched. Germline V gene sequence: CDR1 DFQATT, CDR2 SNEGSKA (reference sequence).

Here the CDR3 DNA reads TGTGCCAGCAGCTTAACGGGAGACCACGCGAACACCGGGGAGCTGTTTTTT. Its translation: CASSLTGDHANTGELFF. This chain links TRBV7-3 with TRBJ2-2, with D perhaps TRBD2 (5 bases). The CDR3 totals 17 residues. V was trimmed by 0 bases and J by 0 bases, leaving 11 bases between them. CDR1 and CDR2 from the germline V gene are SGHTA and FQGTGA. The full variable domain, rest sourced from reference TRBV7-3 and TRBJ2-2, is GAGVSQTPSNKVTEKGKYVELRCDPISGHTALYWYRQSLGQGPEFLIYFQGTGAADDSGLPNDRFFAVRPEGSVSTLKIQRTERGDSAVYLCASSLTGDHANTGELFFGEGSRLTVL.

This clonotype has just one count. This chain connects TRBV19 to TRBJ2-3, with D perhaps matching TRBD1 (6 bases). Between the trimmed V and J ends, which lost 3 bases and 3 bases, there was a span of 13 bases. Germline values: CDR1 LNHDA, CDR2 SQIVND (reference sequence). The CDR3 has 15 residues. In DNA form, the CDR3 reads TGTGCCAGTAGTATCTTCGCCAGGGGAACAGATACGCAGTATTTT. It encodes CASSIFARGTDTQYF.

This clonotype has just a few counts. The chain links TRBV4-2 to TRBJ2-3; 7 bases line up with TRBD2. The CDR3 runs 16 residues. Germline CDR1 is LGHNA and CDR2 is YNFKEQ. Losses at the gene ends were 3 bases for V and 1 base for J; bases not matched to a gene: 7. This CDR3 is CASSQGKRGGTDTQYF. CDR3 nucleotide sequence: TGTGCCAGCAGCCAGGGTAAGCGGGGCGGCACAGATACGCAGTATTTT.